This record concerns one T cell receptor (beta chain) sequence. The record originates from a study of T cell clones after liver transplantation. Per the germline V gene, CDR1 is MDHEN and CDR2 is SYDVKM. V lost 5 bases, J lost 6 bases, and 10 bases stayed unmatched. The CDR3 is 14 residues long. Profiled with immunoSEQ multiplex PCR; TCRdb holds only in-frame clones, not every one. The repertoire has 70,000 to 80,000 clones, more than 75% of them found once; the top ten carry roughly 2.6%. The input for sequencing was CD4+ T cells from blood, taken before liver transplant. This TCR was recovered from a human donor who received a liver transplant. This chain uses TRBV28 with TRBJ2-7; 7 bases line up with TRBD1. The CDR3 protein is CASSTRTGSLEQYF. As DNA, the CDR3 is TGTGCCAGCAGTACGAGGACAGGATCTCTCGAGCAGTACTTC.